This T cell receptor (beta chain) was recovered during a study of type 1 and type 2 diabetes patients. The CDR3 extends over 17 amino acids. Trimming took 2 bases from V and 0 from J; bases not matched to a gene: 7. Per the germline V gene, CDR1 is MNHNY and CDR2 is SVGAGI (reference sequence). PCR was run on genomic DNA. Multiplex PCR with 30 forward and 13 reverse primers amplified the TCR beta CDR3. MiXCR was run by TCRdb on the multiplex PCR reads, yielding one entry per CDR3 protein. The table includes about 290,000 distinct CDR3 sequences, approximately 45% detected once. This clonotype was counted between two and nine times.

The TCR originated in a man aged 18 to 30 with type 2 diabetes. Sample: peripheral blood mononuclear cells (PBMCs). The chain combines TRBV6-6 with TRBJ1-1, with TRBD1 identical over 9 bases. CDR3 sequence: CASSYPRTGAMNTEAFF. CDR3 DNA: TGTGCCAGCAGTTACCCTAGGACAGGGGCCATGAACACTGAAGCTTTCTTT.